This is a list of T cell receptor beta chains from one sample in a study of Ad26.COV2.S vaccination and SARS-CoV-2 variants. Data came from immunoSEQ multiplex PCR; TCRdb stores just in-frame clones and leaves some out. The sample lists fewer than 900,000 clones, roughly 90% occurring once. The sequences come from peripheral blood, collected in a trial of Ad26.COV2.S vaccine versus placebo. Source of these receptors: a person between 18 and 65 years old who received the Ad26.COV2.S COVID-19 vaccine or a placebo. CDR3s include the opening cysteine and the closing phenylalanine or tryptophan. D genes are given only for firm matches. A clone size is listed for some rows: how often the clone was seen (once, few, many), or a class if it is expanded.

>TRBV19|TRBJ2-7|NA|NA|12
TGTGCCAGTAGGGCGGACACCTACGAGCAGTACTTC
CASRADTYEQYF
>TRBV14|TRBJ2-7|NA|TRBD1|16
TGTGCCAGCAGCCAAGTGGTCGGGACAGCCCACTACGAGCAGTACTTC
CASSQVVGTAHYEQYF
>TRBV6-1|TRBJ2-3|NA|TRBD2|19
TGTGCCAGCAGTGAAGCTTATCTCCTAGCGGGGGGCCCGGGAGATACGCAGTATTTT
CASSEAYLLAGGPGDTQYF
>TRBV18|TRBJ2-2|once|TRBD2|17
TGTGCCAGCTCACCAAGCCAGCGGGGGGGCAGCACCGGGGAGCTGTTTTTT
CASSPSQRGGSTGELFF
>TRBV11-3|TRBJ2-2|NA|NA|15
TGTGCCAGCAGCTCACGAGGATATCTCAACGGGGAGCTGTTTTTT
CASSSRGYLNGELFF
>TRBV6-5|TRBJ2-2|NA|NA|14
TGTGCCAGCAGTTACCAGCTGAACACCGGGGAGCTGTTTTTT
CASSYQLNTGELFF
>TRBV29-1|TRBJ2-1|few|TRBD2|16
TGCAGCGTTGATAGTCTAGCGGGCCTCCTGAGGGATGAGCAGTTCTTC
CSVDSLAGLLRDEQFF
>TRBV7-6|TRBJ2-1|NA|TRBD1|16
TGTGCCAGCAGTTACGCCGGGACAGGGGTGAACAATGAGCAGTTCTTC
CASSYAGTGVNNEQFF
>TRBV18|TRBJ2-3|NA|NA|16
TGTGCCAGCTCACTAATGGGGGTTAAGGTCACAGATACGCAGTATTTT
CASSLMGVKVTDTQYF
>TRBV7-7|TRBJ2-5|NA|NA|13
TGTGCTAGCAGCCTCGGGGGCCAAGAGACCCAGTACTTC
CASSLGGQETQYF
>TRBV11-2|TRBJ1-1|NA|NA|15
TGTGCCAGCAGCTCTGGACGGATAATGAACACTGAAGCTTTCTTT
CASSSGRIMNTEAFF
>TRBV11-3|TRBJ2-1|NA|TRBD2|17
TGTGCCAGCAGTTCCGGGACTAGCGGGAGCTCCTACAATGAGCAGTTCTTC
CASSSGTSGSSYNEQFF
>TRBV2|TRBJ2-5|NA|NA|13
TGTGCCAGCAGTGGGGACCTTCAAGAGACCCAGTACTTC
CASSGDLQETQYF
>TRBV6-2/TRBV6-3|TRBJ2-4|once|NA|17
TGTGCCAGCAGTTACCGTGTACTCCATCTAGCCAAAAACATTCAGTACTTC
CASSYRVLHLAKNIQYF
>TRBV6-5|TRBJ2-7|NA|NA|15
TGTGCCAGCAGTTACTCGGCAGGGTTTTCCTACGAGCAGTACTTC
CASSYSAGFSYEQYF
>TRBV7-2|TRBJ2-5|NA|NA|17
TGTGCCAGCAGCTTAGGCAGGGGCCCGGGAATAAAAGAGACCCAGTACTTC
CASSLGRGPGIKETQYF
>TRBV7-9|TRBJ2-1|NA|NA|13
TGTGCCAGCAGCCAGTGGGTGGGCGGTGAGCAGTTCTTC
CASSQWVGGEQFF
>TRBV4-1|TRBJ2-7|NA|NA|14
TGCGCCAGCCCCCCGCTTTTGGGGTCCTACGAGCAGTACTTC
CASPPLLGSYEQYF
>TRBV19|TRBJ1-5|few|TRBD1|15
TGTGCCAGTAGTTTACAGGGGGGTAGCAATCAGCCCCAGCATTTT
CASSLQGGSNQPQHF
>TRBV18|TRBJ2-2|NA|TRBD2|16
TGTGCCAGCTCACCACCTCTGCTAGCGGGTACCGGGGAGCTGTTTTTT
CASSPPLLAGTGELFF
>TRBV2|TRBJ2-1|once|NA|16
TGTGCCAGCTGTGACCCCCCGGGGCTCTCCTACAATGAGCAGTTCTTC
CASCDPPGLSYNEQFF
>TRBV11-2|TRBJ2-1|NA|TRBD2|16
TGTGCCAGCAGCTTGTTAACAGGGACTAGTAACGATGAGCAGTTCTTC
CASSLLTGTSNDEQFF
>TRBV21-1|TRBJ1-5|NA|NA|20
TGTGCCAGCAGCAAAGCCCTTAGCGGGACAGGGGAAAATAGCAATCAGCCCCAGCATTTT
CASSKALSGTGENSNQPQHF
>TRBV6-5|TRBJ2-7|once|NA|13
TGTGCCAGCACAGAGGGGGGGCTTGGCGAGCAGTACTTC
CASTEGGLGEQYF
>TRBV2|TRBJ2-7|NA|NA|13
TGTGCCAGCAGAGTAGCGGCTTCCTACGAGCAGTACTTC
CASRVAASYEQYF
>TRBV19|TRBJ1-1|NA|TRBD1|17
TGTGCCAGTAGTATAGCCAACCCCGGACAGGCCAACACTGAAGCTTTCTTT
CASSIANPGQANTEAFF
>TRBV6-5|TRBJ2-2|NA|NA|13
TGTGCCAGCAGTTACAGGGACACCGGGGAGCTGTTTTTT
CASSYRDTGELFF
>TRBV18|TRBJ1-1|NA|TRBD1|11
TGTGCCAGCTCACCGGGACAGGGCGCTTTCTTT
CASSPGQGAFF
>TRBV6-5|TRBJ1-2|once|TRBD1|16
TGTGCCAGCAGTTACCGGGGCTCAGGGGGCTCCTATGGCTACACCTTC
CASSYRGSGGSYGYTF
>TRBV9|TRBJ2-7|NA|TRBD2|16
TGTGCCAGCAGCGAGTACCCTAGCGGGGACCTAGGCGAGCAGTACTTC
CASSEYPSGDLGEQYF
>TRBV30|TRBJ2-2|NA|NA|14
TGTGCCTGGAGTGTGTGGAGGAACACCGGGGAGCTGTTTTTT
CAWSVWRNTGELFF
>TRBV14|TRBJ2-7|NA|NA|15
TGTGCCAGCAGCCCGTCTGGCGGTCCTACCTACGAGCAGTACTTC
CASSPSGGPTYEQYF
>TRBV3-1/TRBV3-2|TRBJ2-7|NA|NA|12
TGTGCCAGCAGCCTAGGGCAGGGTGGGAAGTACTTC
CASSLGQGGKYF
>TRBV12-3/TRBV12-4|TRBJ1-5|NA|NA|13
TGTGCCAGCCGGGGCGGTAGCAATCAGCCCCAGCATTTT
CASRGGSNQPQHF
>TRBV19|TRBJ1-5|NA|TRBD1|21
TGTGCCAGTAGTTTCCAAAGACCGGGACAGGGGTACTTATATAGCAATCAGCCCCAGCATTTT
CASSFQRPGQGYLYSNQPQHF
>TRBV7-2|TRBJ2-7|NA|TRBD2|16
TGTGCCAGCAGCTTAGATAGTGCTGGGCTAGCGGGGAGGAAGTACTTC
CASSLDSAGLAGRKYF
>TRBV29-1|TRBJ2-5|NA|NA|13
TGCAGCGTTGAAAGCCAGTTGGGGGAGACCCAGTACTTC
CSVESQLGETQYF
>TRBV19|TRBJ2-6|NA|NA|15
TGTGCCAGTAGTCGACAAGAAGCTGGGGCCAACGTCCTGACTTTC
CASSRQEAGANVLTF
>TRBV19|TRBJ2-2|NA|NA|13
TGTGCCAGCCGGACATTTAACACCGGGGAGCTGTTTTTT
CASRTFNTGELFF
>TRBV9|TRBJ2-1|NA|NA|15
TGTGCCAGCAGCGTAGGCAGGCTTTCCAACAATGAGCAGTTCTTC
CASSVGRLSNNEQFF
>TRBV6-6|TRBJ2-7|NA|NA|15
TGTGCCAGCAGTTACTTCGGGTCCCTGGGGTACGAGCAGTACTTC
CASSYFGSLGYEQYF
>TRBV12-1|TRBJ2-7|NA|NA|17
TGTGCCAGCAGCTTTATTTGGTTCTCCGGACAGGGCTACGAGCAGTACTTC
CASSFIWFSGQGYEQYF